The rows below give T cell receptor beta chains drawn from one sample of a study of T cells after yellow fever vaccination. TCRdb re-called the 5' RACE reads with MiXCR, one entry per CDR3 protein. The table includes approximately 260,000 distinct CDR3 sequences, approximately 13% detected once. Sequencing used CD4+ T cells sorted from PBMCs, obtained 45 days after the yellow fever booster vaccination. The receptors were sampled from a man aged 30-40 years who received the YFV17D yellow fever vaccine. Each CDR3 is given with its conserved first and last residue. The D gene is left open where the match is weak. Rows may omit the clone size; those that give it use once, few, many or a size class.

>TRBJ2-7|.|TRBV3-1|.
TGTGCCTCGGGGGGCGGGACCTCCCACGAGCAGTACTTC
CASGGGTSHEQYF
>TRBJ2-1|.|TRBV10-3|.
TGTGCCATCAGGAATCGAGACGGGGACAATGAGCAGTTCTTC
CAIRNRDGDNEQFF
>TRBJ2-3|TRBD2|TRBV5-1|few
TGCGCCAGCAGCAGTAGCGGGAGGGGCACAGATACGCAGTATTTT
CASSSSGRGTDTQYF
>TRBJ2-2|.|TRBV5-5|.
TGTGCCAGCAGCTTGGAATGGCGGCCTACGAACACCGGGGAGCTGTTTTTT
CASSLEWRPTNTGELFF
>TRBJ2-3|.|TRBV7-6|.
TGTGCCAGCAGCTTAACACAGGGCAGGGGCACAGATACGCAGTATTTT
CASSLTQGRGTDTQYF
>TRBJ2-7|TRBD1|TRBV28|.
TGTGCCAGCAGCTCCCCGGGACAGGGCACCGAGCAGTACTTC
CASSSPGQGTEQYF
>TRBJ2-7|.|TRBV12-3/TRBV12-4|few
TGTGCCAGCAGTCCCCGTACTCACGAGCAGTACTTC
CASSPRTHEQYF
>TRBJ2-3|.|TRBV5-1|.
TGCGCCAGCAGCTTGGTTGAGGGGGGCACAGATACGCAGTATTTT
CASSLVEGGTDTQYF
>TRBJ2-7|TRBD1|TRBV29-1|.
TGCAGCGTACAACAGGGGGCCTACGAGCAGTACTTC
CSVQQGAYEQYF
>TRBJ2-7|.|TRBV13|few
TGTGCCAGCAGCAGCGGCAGGGTCGCCGGCGAGCAGTACTTC
CASSSGRVAGEQYF
>TRBJ1-2|.|TRBV29-1|few
TGCAGCGTTGTCGCGGGATCCTATGGCTACACCTTC
CSVVAGSYGYTF
>TRBJ2-2|TRBD2|TRBV5-1|.
TGCGCCAGCAGCTCCCCTATACTAGCGGGAGATCCCACCGGGGAGCTGTTTTTT
CASSSPILAGDPTGELFF
>TRBJ1-5|TRBD1|TRBV20-1|.
TGCAGTGCTAGTGCCGGGACAGGGGGCGTTCAGCCCCAGCATTTT
CSASAGTGGVQPQHF
>TRBJ2-4|.|TRBV6-2/TRBV6-3|few
TGTGCCAGCCTCCCCGGGGGGCTGGAAAACATTCAGTACTTC
CASLPGGLENIQYF
>TRBJ2-5|TRBD2|TRBV6-2/TRBV6-3|.
TGTGCCAGCAGACCTTCGGGACTAATGGAAGAGACCCAGTACTTC
CASRPSGLMEETQYF
>TRBJ2-3|.|TRBV6-5|.
TGTGCCAGCAGTTACTCGACCCTCGTCAGGGGCGCAGATACGCAGTATTTT
CASSYSTLVRGADTQYF
>TRBJ2-3|TRBD2|TRBV12-3/TRBV12-4|.
TGTGCCAGCAGTCAAAACTTAGCGGGTAGCACAGATACGCAGTATTTT
CASSQNLAGSTDTQYF
>TRBJ1-5|TRBD1|TRBV15|few
TGTGCCACCAGCAGAGGACAGGGGGCGTCTCAACAGCCCCAGCATTTT
CATSRGQGASQQPQHF
>TRBJ2-7|TRBD2|TRBV12-3/TRBV12-4|.
TGTGCCAGCAGCCCGACTAGCGGGAGCCCCGAGCAGTACTTC
CASSPTSGSPEQYF
>TRBJ2-2|TRBD1|TRBV7-2|few
TGTGCCAGCAGCCAGGGACAGGGAGCCGGGGAGCTGTTTTTT
CASSQGQGAGELFF
>TRBJ2-1|.|TRBV18|few
TGTGCCAGCTCACCATTGGAGCGGAATGAGCAGTTCTTC
CASSPLERNEQFF
>TRBJ2-3|TRBD2|TRBV20-1|many
TGCAGTGCTAGAGATATAATAGGGCTAGCGGGAGCAGATACGCAGTATTTT
CSARDIIGLAGADTQYF
>TRBJ2-1|.|TRBV6-5|.
TGTGCCAGCAGCCGTGGCTATGAGCAGTTCTTC
CASSRGYEQFF
>TRBJ2-1|TRBD1|TRBV18|.
TGTGCCAGTGGCCGGGACCAGGGGGACAATGAGCAGTTCTTC
CASGRDQGDNEQFF
>TRBJ2-1|TRBD2|TRBV3-1|once
TGTGCCAGCAGCCCCACTCGGGGGGTAGTCGGGTTCTTC
CASSPTRGVVGFF
>TRBJ2-5|.|TRBV18|few
TGTGCCAGCTCGCCGGCCGGGGCTTTGGAGACCCAGTACTTC
CASSPAGALETQYF
>TRBJ1-2|.|TRBV19|.
TGTGCCAGTAGTGCCCAGCTCTATGGCTACACCTTC
CASSAQLYGYTF
>TRBJ2-1|.|TRBV6-1|many
TGTGCCAGCAGATCACAGTATGGGGGAGCGTCCCCCTACAATGAGCAGTTCTTC
CASRSQYGGASPYNEQFF
>TRBJ2-3|TRBD2|TRBV12-3/TRBV12-4|many
TGTGCCAGCAGTACTCGACTAGCGGGAGCAGATACGCAGTATTTT
CASSTRLAGADTQYF
>TRBJ2-1|.|TRBV20-1|.
TGCAGTGCTAAGGCGGGACCGACCTACAATGAGCAGTTCTTC
CSAKAGPTYNEQFF
>TRBJ1-4|TRBD1|TRBV20-1|.
TGCAGTGTATACCGGGACAGGGTAGTTGCAACTAATGAAAAACTGTTTTTT
CSVYRDRVVATNEKLFF
>TRBJ2-3|TRBD2|TRBV5-6|.
TGTGCCAGCAGCTTGCACGGGAGGGTAACAGATACGCAGTATTTT
CASSLHGRVTDTQYF
>TRBJ2-1|TRBD2|TRBV5-1|many
TGCGCCAGCAGCTTGGTTGGGACTAGCGTAAACAATGAGCAGTTCTTC
CASSLVGTSVNNEQFF
>TRBJ2-7|TRBD2|TRBV20-1|few
TGCAGTGCTCCGGGACTAGTGCCCTACGAGCAGTACTTC
CSAPGLVPYEQYF
>TRBJ1-2|.|TRBV20-1|few
TGCAGTGCTAGTCCCGTCTATGGCTACACCTTC
CSASPVYGYTF
>TRBJ2-1|.|TRBV7-9|.
TGTGCCAGCAGCTTTTTCGGGAGTACCACCACCAATGAGCAGTTCTTC
CASSFFGSTTTNEQFF
>TRBJ2-5|.|TRBV11-2|.
TGTTCCAGCAGCTTAGTTAAGCGGCGGGGGCCCTTGGAGACCCAGTACTTC
CSSSLVKRRGPLETQYF
>TRBJ1-5|.|TRBV20-1|.
TGCAGTGCTGCGGGGTTAGAAGGGCAGCCCCAGCATTTT
CSAAGLEGQPQHF
>TRBJ2-2|.|TRBV9|.
TGTGCCAGCAGCGTCTTCCAGGGAGTTGTCACCGGGGAGCTGTTTTTT
CASSVFQGVVTGELFF
>TRBJ2-3|TRBD2|TRBV6-1|.
TGTGCCAGCAGTCGTTGGACTAGCGGCCGTACGCAGTATTTT
CASSRWTSGRTQYF
>TRBJ1-2|TRBD1|TRBV3-1|.
TGTGCCAGCAGCCGACAGGGCCTCTCGGCTACCTTC
CASSRQGLSATF
>TRBJ2-1|.|TRBV15|.
TGTGCCACCAGCAGACCCGGGAGTAATGTTGAGCAGTTCTTC
CATSRPGSNVEQFF
>TRBJ2-7|TRBD1|TRBV7-2|.
TGTGCCAGCAGCTTAGGCCGGGACAGGGGTCTAACCTACGAGCAGTACTTC
CASSLGRDRGLTYEQYF
>TRBJ2-7|TRBD1|TRBV12-3/TRBV12-4|.
TGTGCCAGCAGTTTAAAGGGGGCGGTCTACGAGCAGTACTTC
CASSLKGAVYEQYF
>TRBJ2-3|TRBD2|TRBV7-6|few
TGTGCCAGCAGCCGCAGACTAGCGGGAGCCATCACAGATACGCAGTATTTT
CASSRRLAGAITDTQYF
>TRBJ2-7|.|TRBV29-1|.
TGCAGCGTCGATCACGGAGGCGCCTACGAGCAGTACTTC
CSVDHGGAYEQYF
>TRBJ1-2|.|TRBV3-1|.
TGTGCCAGCAGCCAAGGCGATACAGGCTACACCTTC
CASSQGDTGYTF
>TRBJ2-1|TRBD1|TRBV19|.
TGTGCCAGTATGACAGGGGATCACAATGAGCAGTTCTTC
CASMTGDHNEQFF
>TRBJ2-1|.|TRBV7-9|few
TGTGCCAGCACCCAAGGGGGAGGCTCCTACAATGAGCAGTTCTTC
CASTQGGGSYNEQFF
>TRBJ2-4|.|TRBV20-1|.
TGCAGTGCGAGGGACCGAAACATTCAGTACTTC
CSARDRNIQYF
>TRBJ2-7|.|TRBV12-3/TRBV12-4|.
TGTGCCAGCACCCGCGAACTTACCCGGGACACCCACTACGAGCAGTACTTC
CASTRELTRDTHYEQYF
>TRBJ2-3|TRBD1|TRBV20-1|many
TGCAGTGCAATAACAGGGGGCGCGGCGACAGATACGCAGTATTTT
CSAITGGAATDTQYF
>TRBJ2-2|TRBD1|TRBV6-4|.
TGTGCCAGCCGGGGACAGGGAAACACCGGGGAGCTGTTTTTT
CASRGQGNTGELFF
>TRBJ1-5|.|TRBV27|.
TGTGCCAGCAAGGGGTGGGGGGCAGTGCCCCAGCATTTT
CASKGWGAVPQHF
>TRBJ1-2|.|TRBV19|.
TGTGCCAGTAGTGTGGGGCTCGGCTACACCTTC
CASSVGLGYTF
>TRBJ2-5|.|TRBV5-1|.
TGCGCCAGCAGCTTGGACCCGGGACCCCAAGAGACCCAGTACTTC
CASSLDPGPQETQYF